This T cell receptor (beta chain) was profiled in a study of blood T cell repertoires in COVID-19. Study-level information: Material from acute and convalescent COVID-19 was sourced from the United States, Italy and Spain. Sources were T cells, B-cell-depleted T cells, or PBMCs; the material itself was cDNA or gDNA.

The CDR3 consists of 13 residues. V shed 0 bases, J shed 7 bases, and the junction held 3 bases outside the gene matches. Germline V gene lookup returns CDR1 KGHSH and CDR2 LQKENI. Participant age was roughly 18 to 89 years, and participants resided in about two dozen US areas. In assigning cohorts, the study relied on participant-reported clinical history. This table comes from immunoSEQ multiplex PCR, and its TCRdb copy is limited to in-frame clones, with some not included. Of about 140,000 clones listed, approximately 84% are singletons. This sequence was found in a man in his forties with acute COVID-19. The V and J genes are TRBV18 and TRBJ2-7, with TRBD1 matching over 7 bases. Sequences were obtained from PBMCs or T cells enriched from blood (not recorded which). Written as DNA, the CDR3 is TGTGCCAGCTCACCACCGACAGGGCAGGAGCAGTACTTC. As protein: CASSPPTGQEQYF.